This T cell receptor beta chain was retrieved from a study of T cell changes during pregnancy in multiple sclerosis. Libraries were prepared by immunoSEQ multiplex PCR; TCRdb keeps only in-frame clonotypes and omits some of them. Of about 89,000 clones listed, around 92% were seen once; the top ten hold around 2.1%. The trim removed 4 bases at V and 3 bases at J, leaving 5 bases unmatched. The length of the CDR3 is 15 residues. Per the germline V gene, CDR1 is SGHRS and CDR2 is YFSETQ. The V call is TRBV5-1, the J call TRBJ2-1, with 9 nucleotides matching TRBD1. The sequence was collected from a female donor in good health, enrolled as a control in a pregnancy study. Specimen: peripheral blood, collected after pregnancy. The CDR3 sequence is CASSLTGGFYNEQFF. The CDR3 region has the DNA TGCGCCAGCAGCCTAACAGGGGGCTTCTACAATGAGCAGTTCTTC. Full variable domain (rest looked up from reference TRBV5-1 and TRBJ2-1): KAGVTQTPRYLIKTRGQQVTLSCSPISGHRSVSWYQQTPGQGLQFLFEYFSETQRNKGNFPGRFSGRQFSNSRSEMNVSTLELGDSALYLCASSLTGGFYNEQFFGPGTRLTVL.